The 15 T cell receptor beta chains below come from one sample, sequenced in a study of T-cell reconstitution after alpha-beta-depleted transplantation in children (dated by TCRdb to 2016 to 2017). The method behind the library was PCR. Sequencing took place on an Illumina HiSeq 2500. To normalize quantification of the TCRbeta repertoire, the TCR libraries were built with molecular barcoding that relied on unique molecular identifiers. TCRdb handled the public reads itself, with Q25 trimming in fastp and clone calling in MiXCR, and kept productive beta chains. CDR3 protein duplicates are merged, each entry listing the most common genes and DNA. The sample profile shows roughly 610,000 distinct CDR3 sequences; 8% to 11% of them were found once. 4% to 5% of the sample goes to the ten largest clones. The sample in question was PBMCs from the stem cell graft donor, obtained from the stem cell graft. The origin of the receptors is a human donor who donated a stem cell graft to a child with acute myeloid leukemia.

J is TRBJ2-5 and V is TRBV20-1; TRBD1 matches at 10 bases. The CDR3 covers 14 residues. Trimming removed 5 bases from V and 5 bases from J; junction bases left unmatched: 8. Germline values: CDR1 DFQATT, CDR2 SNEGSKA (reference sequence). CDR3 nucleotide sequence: TGCAGTGCTCCGGACAGGGGGATGGGGGAGACCCAGTACTTC. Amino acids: CSAPDRGMGETQYF.

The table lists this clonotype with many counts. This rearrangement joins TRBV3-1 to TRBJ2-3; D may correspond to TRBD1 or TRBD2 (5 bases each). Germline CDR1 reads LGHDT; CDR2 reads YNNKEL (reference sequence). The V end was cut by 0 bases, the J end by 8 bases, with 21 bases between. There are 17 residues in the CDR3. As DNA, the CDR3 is TGTGCCAGCAGCCAAGACACGGACTGGGGCAGAGTCGGTACGCAGTATTTT. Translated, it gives CASSQDTDWGRVGTQYF.

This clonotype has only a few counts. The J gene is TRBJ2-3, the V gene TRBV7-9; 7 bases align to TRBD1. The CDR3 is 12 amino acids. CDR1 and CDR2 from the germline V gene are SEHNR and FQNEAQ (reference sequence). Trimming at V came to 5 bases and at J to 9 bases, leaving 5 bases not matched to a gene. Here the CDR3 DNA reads TGTGCCAGCAGCCGGGACAGCCCCACGCAGTATTTT. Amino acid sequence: CASSRDSPTQYF.

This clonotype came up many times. The CDR3 spells CASSSRQTNTEAFF. CDR3 DNA sequence: TGTGCCAGCAGCTCAAGACAGACGAACACTGAAGCTTTCTTT. The J gene is TRBJ1-1, the V gene TRBV12-3 or TRBV12-4, with D perhaps matching TRBD1 (5 bases). V was trimmed by 6 bases and J by 1 base, leaving 12 bases between them. The CDR3 length is 14 residues.

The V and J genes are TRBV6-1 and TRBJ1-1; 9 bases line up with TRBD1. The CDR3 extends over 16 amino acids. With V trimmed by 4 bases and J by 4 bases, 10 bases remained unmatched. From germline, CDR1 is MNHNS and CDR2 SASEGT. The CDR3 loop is CASSGLGTGLGTEAFF. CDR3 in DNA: TGTGCCAGCAGTGGATTGGGGACAGGGCTGGGCACTGAAGCTTTCTTT.

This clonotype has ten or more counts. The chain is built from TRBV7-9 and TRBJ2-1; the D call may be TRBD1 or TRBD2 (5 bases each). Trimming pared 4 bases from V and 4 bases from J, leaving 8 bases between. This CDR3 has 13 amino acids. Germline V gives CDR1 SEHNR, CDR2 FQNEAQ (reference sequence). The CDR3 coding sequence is TGTGCCAGCAGCTCCGGGGCGTACAATGAGCAGTTCTTC. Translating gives CASSSGAYNEQFF.

The CDR3 loop reads CSVSLSGAYEQYF. CDR3 bases: TGCAGCGTTTCTCTCAGCGGGGCCTACGAGCAGTACTTC. The chain is built from TRBV29-1 and TRBJ2-7, with 7 nucleotides matching TRBD2. V was clipped by 5 bases and J by 2 bases; unmatched bases: 6. The germline V gene encodes CDR1 SQVTM and CDR2 ANQGSEA. The CDR3 extends over 13 amino acids.

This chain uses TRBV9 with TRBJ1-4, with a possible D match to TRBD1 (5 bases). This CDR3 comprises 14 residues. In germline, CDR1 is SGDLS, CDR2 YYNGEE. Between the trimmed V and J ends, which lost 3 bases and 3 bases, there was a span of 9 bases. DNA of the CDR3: TGTGCCAGCAGCGCTCTGGGGGCTAATGAAAAACTGTTTTTT. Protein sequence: CASSALGANEKLFF.

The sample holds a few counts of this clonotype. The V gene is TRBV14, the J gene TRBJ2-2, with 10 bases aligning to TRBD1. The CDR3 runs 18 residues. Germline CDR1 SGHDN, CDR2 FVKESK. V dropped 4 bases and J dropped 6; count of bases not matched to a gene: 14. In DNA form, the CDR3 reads TGTGCCAGCAGCCCCCTAAAACGGACAGGGGGTTTCGCCGGGGAGCTGTTTTTT. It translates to CASSPLKRTGGFAGELFF.

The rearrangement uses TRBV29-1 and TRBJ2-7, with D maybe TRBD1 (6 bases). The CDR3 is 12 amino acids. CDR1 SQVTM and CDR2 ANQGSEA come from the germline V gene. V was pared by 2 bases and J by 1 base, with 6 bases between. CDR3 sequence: CSVERGSYEQYF. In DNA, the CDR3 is TGCAGCGTTGAAAGGGGGTCCTACGAGCAGTACTTC.

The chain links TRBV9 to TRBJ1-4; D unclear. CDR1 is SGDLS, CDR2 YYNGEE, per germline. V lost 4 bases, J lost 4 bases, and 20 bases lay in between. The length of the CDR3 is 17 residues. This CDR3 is CASSSLTEGPLNEKLFF. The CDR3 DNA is TGTGCCAGCAGCAGTTTGACGGAAGGGCCCCTTAATGAAAAACTGTTTTTT.

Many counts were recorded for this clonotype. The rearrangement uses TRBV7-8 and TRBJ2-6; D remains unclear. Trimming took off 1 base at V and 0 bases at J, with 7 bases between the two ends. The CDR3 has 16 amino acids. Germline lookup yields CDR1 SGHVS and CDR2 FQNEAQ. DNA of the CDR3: TGTGCCAGCAGCTTAGTCCCCGTCTCTGGGGCCAACGTCCTGACTTTC. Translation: CASSLVPVSGANVLTF.

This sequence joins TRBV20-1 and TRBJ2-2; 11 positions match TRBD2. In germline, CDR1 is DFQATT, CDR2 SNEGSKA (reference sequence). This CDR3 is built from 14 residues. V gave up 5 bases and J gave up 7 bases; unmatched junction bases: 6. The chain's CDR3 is CSAPTSGSNGELFF. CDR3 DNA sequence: TGCAGTGCTCCAACTAGCGGGAGTAACGGGGAGCTGTTTTTT.

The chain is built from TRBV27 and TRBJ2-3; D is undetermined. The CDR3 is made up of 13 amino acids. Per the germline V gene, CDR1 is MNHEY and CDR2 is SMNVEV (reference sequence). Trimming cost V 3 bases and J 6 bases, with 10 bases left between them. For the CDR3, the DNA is TGTGCCAGCAGTTTGTGGCTAGGGGATACGCAGTATTTT. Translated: CASSLWLGDTQYF.

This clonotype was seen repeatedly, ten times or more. CDR3 loop: CASSVVPSGRALSNEQFF. In nucleotides, the CDR3 is TGTGCCAGCAGCGTAGTTCCTAGCGGGAGGGCGTTAAGCAATGAGCAGTTCTTC. The chain couples TRBV9 to TRBJ2-1; TRBD2 aligns across 12 bases. The germline V gene has CDR1 SGDLS and CDR2 YYNGEE. This CDR3 comprises 18 residues. J lost 6 bases, V lost 0 bases, and 10 bases had no gene match.